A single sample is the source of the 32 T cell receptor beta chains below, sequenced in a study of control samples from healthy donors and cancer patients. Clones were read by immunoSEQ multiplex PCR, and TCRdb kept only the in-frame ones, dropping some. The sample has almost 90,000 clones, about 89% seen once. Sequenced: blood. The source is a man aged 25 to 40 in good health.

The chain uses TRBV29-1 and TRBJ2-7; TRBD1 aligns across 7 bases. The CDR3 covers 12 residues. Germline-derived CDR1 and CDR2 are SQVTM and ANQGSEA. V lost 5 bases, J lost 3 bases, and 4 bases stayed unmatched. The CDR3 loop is CSVSNRGYEQYF. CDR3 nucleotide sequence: TGCAGCGTTAGTAACAGGGGCTACGAGCAGTACTTC.

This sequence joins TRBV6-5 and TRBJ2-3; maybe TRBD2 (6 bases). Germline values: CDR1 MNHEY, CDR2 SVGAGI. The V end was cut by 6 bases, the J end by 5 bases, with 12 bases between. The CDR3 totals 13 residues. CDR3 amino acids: CASRGRGKDTQYF. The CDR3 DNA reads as TGTGCCAGCAGAGGGCGGGGTAAAGATACGCAGTATTTT.

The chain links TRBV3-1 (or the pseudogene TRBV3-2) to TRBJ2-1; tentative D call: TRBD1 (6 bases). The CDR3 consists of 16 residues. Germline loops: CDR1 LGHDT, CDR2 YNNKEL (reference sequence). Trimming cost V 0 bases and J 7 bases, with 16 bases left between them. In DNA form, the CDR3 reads TGTGCCAGCAGCCAAGAAACAGGGATCCTTTTAAATGAGCAGTTCTTC. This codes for CASSQETGILLNEQFF.

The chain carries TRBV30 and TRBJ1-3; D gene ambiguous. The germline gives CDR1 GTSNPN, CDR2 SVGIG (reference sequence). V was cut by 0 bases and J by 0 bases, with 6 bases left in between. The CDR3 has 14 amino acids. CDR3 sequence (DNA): TGTGCCTGGAGTGTCCCGGCCTCTGGAAACACCATATATTTT. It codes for CAWSVPASGNTIYF.

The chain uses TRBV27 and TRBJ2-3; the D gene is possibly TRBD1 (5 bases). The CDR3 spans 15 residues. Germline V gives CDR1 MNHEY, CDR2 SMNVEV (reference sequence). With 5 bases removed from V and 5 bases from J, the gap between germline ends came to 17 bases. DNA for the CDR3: TGTGCCAGCAGTCTCCGCCAGGGTATCGAAGATACGCAGTATTTT. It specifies CASSLRQGIEDTQYF.

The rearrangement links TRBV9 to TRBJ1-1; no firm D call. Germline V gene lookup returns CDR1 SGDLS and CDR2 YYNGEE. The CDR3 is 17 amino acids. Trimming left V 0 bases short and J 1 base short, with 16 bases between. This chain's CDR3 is CASSVGGRNNRNTEAFF. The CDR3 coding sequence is TGTGCCAGCAGCGTAGGGGGAAGAAATAACAGGAACACTGAAGCTTTCTTT.

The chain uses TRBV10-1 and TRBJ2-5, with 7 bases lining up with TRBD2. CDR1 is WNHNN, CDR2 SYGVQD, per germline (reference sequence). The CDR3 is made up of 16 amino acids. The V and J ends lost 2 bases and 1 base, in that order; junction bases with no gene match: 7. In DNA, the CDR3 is TGCGCCAGCAGTGAGGGTGCGGGGGAGCTCCAAGAGACCCAGTACTTC. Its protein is CASSEGAGELQETQYF.

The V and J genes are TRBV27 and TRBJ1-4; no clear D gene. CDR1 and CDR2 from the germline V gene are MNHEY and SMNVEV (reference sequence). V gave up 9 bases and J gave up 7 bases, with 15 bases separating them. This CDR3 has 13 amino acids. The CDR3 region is CASGLREGEKLFF. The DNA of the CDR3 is TGTGCCAGTGGGTTGAGGGAAGGTGAAAAACTGTTTTTT.

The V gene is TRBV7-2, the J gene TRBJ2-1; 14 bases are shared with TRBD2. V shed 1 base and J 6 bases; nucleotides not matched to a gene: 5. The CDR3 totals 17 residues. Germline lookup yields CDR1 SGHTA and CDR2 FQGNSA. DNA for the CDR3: TGTGCCAGCAGCTTAGGGCCGACTAGCGGGGGGGCCAATGAGCAGTTCTTC. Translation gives CASSLGPTSGGANEQFF.

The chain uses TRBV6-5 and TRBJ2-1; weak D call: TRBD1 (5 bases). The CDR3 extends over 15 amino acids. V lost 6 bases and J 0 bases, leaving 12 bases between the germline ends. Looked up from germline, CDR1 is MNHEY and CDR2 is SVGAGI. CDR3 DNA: TGTGCCAGCAGCGAGGACATCAGCTCCTACAATGAGCAGTTCTTC. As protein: CASSEDISSYNEQFF.

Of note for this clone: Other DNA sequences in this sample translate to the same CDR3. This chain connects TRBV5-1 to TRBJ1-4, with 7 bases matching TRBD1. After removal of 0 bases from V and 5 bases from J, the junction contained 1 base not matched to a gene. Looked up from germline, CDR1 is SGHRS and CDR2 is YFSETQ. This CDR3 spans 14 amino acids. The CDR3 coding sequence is TGCGCCAGCAGCTTGGGACAGGGCAATGAAAAACTGTTTTTT. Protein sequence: CASSLGQGNEKLFF.

The CDR3 here is CASSIAGMGEQFF. CDR3 nucleotide sequence: TGTGCCAGTAGTATTGCGGGGATGGGTGAGCAGTTCTTC. The chain carries TRBV19 and TRBJ2-1; tentatively, D is TRBD2 (6 bases). V gave up 3 bases and J gave up 9 bases, with 12 bases separating them. CDR1 is LNHDA and CDR2 is SQIVND in the germline V gene (reference sequence). The CDR3 runs 13 residues. Filled out from reference TRBV19 and TRBJ2-1, the complete variable domain reads DGGITQSPKYLFRKEGQNVTLSCEQNLNHDAMYWYRQDPGQGLRLIYYSQIVNDFQKGDIAEGYSVSREKKESFPLTVTSAQKNPTAFYLCASSIAGMGEQFFGPGTRLTVL.

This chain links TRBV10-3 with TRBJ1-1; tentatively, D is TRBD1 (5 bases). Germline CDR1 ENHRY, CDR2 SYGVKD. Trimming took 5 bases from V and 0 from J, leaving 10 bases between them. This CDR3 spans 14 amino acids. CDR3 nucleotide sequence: TGTGCCATCAGTCCGACAGCCCTGAACACTGAAGCTTTCTTT. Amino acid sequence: CAISPTALNTEAFF.

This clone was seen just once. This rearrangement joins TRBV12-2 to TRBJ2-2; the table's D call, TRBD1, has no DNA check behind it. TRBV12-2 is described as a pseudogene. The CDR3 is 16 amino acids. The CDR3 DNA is TGTGCAAGTCGTCCACGCTTCAGGGGGAACACCGGGGAGCTGTTTTTT. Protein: CASRPRFRGNTGELFF.

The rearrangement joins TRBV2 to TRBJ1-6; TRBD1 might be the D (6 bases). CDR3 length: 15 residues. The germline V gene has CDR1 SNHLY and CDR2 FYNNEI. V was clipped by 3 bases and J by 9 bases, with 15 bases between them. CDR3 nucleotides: TGTGCCAGCAGTGATCTGGGGGCCCGGTCTTCACCCCTCCACTTT. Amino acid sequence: CASSDLGARSSPLHF.

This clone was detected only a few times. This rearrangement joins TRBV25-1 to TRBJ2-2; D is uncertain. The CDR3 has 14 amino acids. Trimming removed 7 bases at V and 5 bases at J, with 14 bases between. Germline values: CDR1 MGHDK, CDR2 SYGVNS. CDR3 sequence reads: CASTPVKETGELFF. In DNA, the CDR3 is TGTGCCAGCACCCCGGTGAAGGAGACCGGGGAGCTGTTTTTT.

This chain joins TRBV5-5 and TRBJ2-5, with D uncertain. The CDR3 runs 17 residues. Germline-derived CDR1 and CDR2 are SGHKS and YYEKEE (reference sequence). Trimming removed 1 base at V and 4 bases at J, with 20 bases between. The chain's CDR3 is CASSLSPQRHLGETQYF. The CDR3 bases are TGTGCCAGCAGCTTGTCCCCTCAGCGACATCTTGGAGAGACCCAGTACTTC.

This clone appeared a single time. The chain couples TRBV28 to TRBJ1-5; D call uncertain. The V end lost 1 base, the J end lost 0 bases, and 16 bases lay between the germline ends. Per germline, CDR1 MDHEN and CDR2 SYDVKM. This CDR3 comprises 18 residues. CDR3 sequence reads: CASSLYASGPPSNQPQHF. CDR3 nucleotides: TGTGCCAGCAGTTTATACGCCTCGGGCCCGCCTAGCAATCAGCCCCAGCATTTT. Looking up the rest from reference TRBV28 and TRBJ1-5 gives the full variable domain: DVKVTQSSRYLVKRTGEKVFLECVQDMDHENMFWYRQDPGLGLRLIYFSYDVKMKEKGDIPEGYSVSREKKERFSLILESASTNQTSMYLCASSLYASGPPSNQPQHFGDGTRLSIL.

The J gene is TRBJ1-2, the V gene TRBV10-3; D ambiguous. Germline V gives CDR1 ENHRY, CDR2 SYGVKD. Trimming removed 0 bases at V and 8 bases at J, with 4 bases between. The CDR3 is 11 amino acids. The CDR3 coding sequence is TGTGCCATCAGTGAGTCGTGGGGCTACACCTTC. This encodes CAISESWGYTF.

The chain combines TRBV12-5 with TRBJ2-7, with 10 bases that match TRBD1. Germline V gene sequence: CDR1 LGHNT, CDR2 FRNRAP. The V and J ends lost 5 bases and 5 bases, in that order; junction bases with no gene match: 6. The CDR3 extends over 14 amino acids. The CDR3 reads CASGPRDRGDEQYF. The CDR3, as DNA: TGTGCTAGTGGTCCTCGGGACAGGGGCGACGAGCAGTACTTC.

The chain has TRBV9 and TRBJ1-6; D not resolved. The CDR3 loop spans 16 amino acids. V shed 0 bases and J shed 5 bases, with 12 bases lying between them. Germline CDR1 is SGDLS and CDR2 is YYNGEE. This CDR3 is CASSVGANSHNSPLHF. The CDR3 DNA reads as TGTGCCAGCAGCGTAGGGGCGAACTCGCATAATTCACCCCTCCACTTT.

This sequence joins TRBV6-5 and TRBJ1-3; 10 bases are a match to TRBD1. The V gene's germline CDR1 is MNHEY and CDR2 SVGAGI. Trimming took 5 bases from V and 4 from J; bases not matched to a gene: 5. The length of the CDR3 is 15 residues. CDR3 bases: TGTGCCAGCAGTCCGGACAGGGGGGCAGGAAACACCATATATTTT. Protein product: CASSPDRGAGNTIYF.

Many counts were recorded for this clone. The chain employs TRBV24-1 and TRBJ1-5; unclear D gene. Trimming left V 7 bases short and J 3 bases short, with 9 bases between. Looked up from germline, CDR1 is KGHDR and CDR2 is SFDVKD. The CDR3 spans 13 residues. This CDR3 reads CATSEDSNQPQHF. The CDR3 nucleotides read TGTGCCACCAGCGAGGATTCCAATCAGCCCCAGCATTTT.

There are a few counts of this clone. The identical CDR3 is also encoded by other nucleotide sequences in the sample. The CDR3 DNA sequence: TGTGCCAGCAGTCTGTCTAACTATGGCTACACCTTC. Encoded protein: CASSLSNYGYTF. The V gene is TRBV28, the J gene TRBJ1-2; no reliable D call. CDR3 length: 12 residues. The germline gives CDR1 MDHEN, CDR2 SYDVKM. With 5 bases removed from V and 0 bases from J, the gap between germline ends came to 4 bases.

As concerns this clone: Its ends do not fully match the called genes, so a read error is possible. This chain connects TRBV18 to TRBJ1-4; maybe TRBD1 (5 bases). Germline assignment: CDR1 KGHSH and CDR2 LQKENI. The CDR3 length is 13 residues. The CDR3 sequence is CASSPIEQGQTTF. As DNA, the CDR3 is TGTGCCAGCTCACCAATCGAGCAGGGCCAAACCACTTTT.

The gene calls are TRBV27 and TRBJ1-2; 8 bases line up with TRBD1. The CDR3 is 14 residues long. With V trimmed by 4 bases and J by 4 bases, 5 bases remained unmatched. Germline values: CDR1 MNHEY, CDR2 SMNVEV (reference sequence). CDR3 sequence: CASSYRGAGYGYTF. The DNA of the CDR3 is TGTGCCAGCAGTTACAGGGGGGCGGGCTATGGCTACACCTTC.

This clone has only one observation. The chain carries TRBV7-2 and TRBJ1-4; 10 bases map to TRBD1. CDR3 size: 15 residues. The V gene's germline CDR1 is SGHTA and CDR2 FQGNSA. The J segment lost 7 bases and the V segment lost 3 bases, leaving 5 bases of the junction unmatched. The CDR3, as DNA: TGTGCCAGCAGCTTGGCCGGGACAGGGGTTGAAAAACTGTTTTTT. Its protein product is CASSLAGTGVEKLFF.

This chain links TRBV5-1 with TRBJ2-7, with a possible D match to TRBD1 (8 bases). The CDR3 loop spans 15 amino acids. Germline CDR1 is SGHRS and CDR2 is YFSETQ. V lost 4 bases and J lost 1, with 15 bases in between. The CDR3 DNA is TGCGCCAGCAGCAAAGGACAGGGACTATCCTACGAGCAGTACTTC. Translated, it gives CASSKGQGLSYEQYF.

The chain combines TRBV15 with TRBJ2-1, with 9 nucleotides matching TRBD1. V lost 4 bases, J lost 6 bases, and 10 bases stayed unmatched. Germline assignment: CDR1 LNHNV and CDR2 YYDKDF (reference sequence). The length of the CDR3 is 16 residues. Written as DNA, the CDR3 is TGTGCCACCAGCACTGTCGCGGGACAGGGCCTCAATGAGCAGTTCTTC. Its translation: CATSTVAGQGLNEQFF.

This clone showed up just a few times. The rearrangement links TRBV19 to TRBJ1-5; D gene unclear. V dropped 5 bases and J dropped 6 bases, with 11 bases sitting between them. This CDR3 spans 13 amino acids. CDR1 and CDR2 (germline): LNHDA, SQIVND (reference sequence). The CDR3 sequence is CASSLADPQPQHF. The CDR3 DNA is TGTGCCAGTAGTCTCGCGGATCCTCAGCCCCAGCATTTT.

CDR3 DNA: TGTGCCAGCAGCGACCCTGGGTCTGACGAGCAGTACGTC. It translates to CASSDPGSDEQYV. This rearrangement joins TRBV5-6 to TRBJ2-7; no clear D gene. Germline lookup yields CDR1 SGHDT and CDR2 YYEEEE. The CDR3 consists of 13 residues. The V end was cut by 4 bases, the J end by 5 bases, with 13 bases between.

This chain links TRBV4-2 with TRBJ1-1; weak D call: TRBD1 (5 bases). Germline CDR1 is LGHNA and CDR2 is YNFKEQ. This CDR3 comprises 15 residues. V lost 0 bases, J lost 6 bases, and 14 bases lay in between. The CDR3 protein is CASSQEEGLEAEAFF. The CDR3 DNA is TGTGCCAGCAGCCAAGAAGAGGGGTTGGAGGCTGAAGCTTTCTTT.